The sequence of this T cell receptor beta chain was determined in a study of identifying expanded T cells in peripheral blood. Study-level points and caveats: Approximately 2-week clone count variance significantly increased as total template count grew. Differentially abundant clones: around 1.2 between replicates, approximately 15 at 2 to 3 weeks, 18 to 20 at four.

The germline V gene encodes CDR1 LNHDA and CDR2 SQIVND (reference sequence). The CDR3 has 14 residues. About this clone: The antigen is undetermined. At one end the junction does not follow the germline gene, possibly because of a read error.

Healthy donors had no documented immune events, such as infections, while sampled. Some clones are missing from TCRdb's copy, which holds only in-frame ones; the method was immunoSEQ multiplex PCR. Of some 96,000 clones in the sample, 80% to 90% are singletons; the top ten hold 5% to 6.5%. The chain is built from TRBV19 and TRBJ1-1; 8 bases match TRBD1. Sequencing was carried out using blood. The sequence came from a person aged 18 to 75 in good health. As DNA, the CDR3 is TGTGCCAGTAGAGCGGACAGGGTGAATACTGAAGCTTTCTTT. It translates to CASRADRVNTEAFF.